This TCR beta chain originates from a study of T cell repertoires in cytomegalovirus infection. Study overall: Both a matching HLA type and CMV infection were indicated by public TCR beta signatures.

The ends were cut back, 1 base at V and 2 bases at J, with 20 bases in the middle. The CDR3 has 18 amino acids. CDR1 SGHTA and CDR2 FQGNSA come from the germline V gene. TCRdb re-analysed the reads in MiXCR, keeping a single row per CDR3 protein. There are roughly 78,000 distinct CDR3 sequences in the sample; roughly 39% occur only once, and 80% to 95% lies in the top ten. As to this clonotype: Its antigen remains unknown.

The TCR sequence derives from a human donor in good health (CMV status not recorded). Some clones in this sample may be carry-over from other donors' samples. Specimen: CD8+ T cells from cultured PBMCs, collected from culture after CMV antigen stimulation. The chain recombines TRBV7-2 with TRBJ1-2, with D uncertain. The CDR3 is CASSLVLGSTGKNYGYTF. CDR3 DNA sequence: TGTGCCAGCAGCTTAGTTCTAGGCTCAACGGGGAAAAACTATGGCTACACCTTC.